Listed here are 14 T cell receptor beta chains from one sample, sequenced in a study of T cells after somatic rescue of genetic block. Produced via immunoSEQ multiplex PCR; TCRdb's table is partial and in-frame only. The table records about 72,000 clones, approximately 90% of them present only once. What was sequenced was peripheral blood mononuclear cells (PBMCs). These receptors came from a man aged 30-40 years.

The count of this clone is one. Here the CDR3 reads CASSLDVGGYEQYF. The CDR3 DNA reads as TGCGCCAGCAGCTTGGACGTTGGGGGATACGAGCAGTACTTC. This sequence joins TRBV5-1 and TRBJ2-7; D could derive from TRBD1 or TRBD2 (5 bases each). Per germline, CDR1 SGHRS and CDR2 YFSETQ. The CDR3 extends over 14 amino acids. Trimming stripped 0 bases from V and 4 bases from J, with 11 bases between.

The rearrangement links TRBV5-1 to TRBJ1-1; no clear D gene. Trimming stripped 0 bases from V and 1 base from J, with 7 bases between. Germline V gene lookup returns CDR1 SGHRS and CDR2 YFSETQ. The CDR3 is 14 amino acids. CDR3 in amino acids: CASSLVPGNTEAFF. In DNA, the CDR3 is TGCGCCAGCAGCTTGGTACCGGGGAACACTGAAGCTTTCTTT.

Only a few counts were recorded for this clone. This chain joins TRBV30 and TRBJ2-7; TRBD1 matches 8 bases. The CDR3 is made up of 12 amino acids. V lost 2 bases and J lost 11; bases outside the gene matches: 8. Germline V gene data show CDR1 as GTSNPN and CDR2 as SVGIG (reference sequence). CDR3 sequence: CAWSPRTGKEYF. DNA for the CDR3: TGTGCCTGGAGTCCCCGGACAGGGAAGGAGTACTTC. The full variable domain, in which reference TRBV30 and TRBJ2-7 provide the parts outside the CDR3, is SQTIHQWPATLVQPVGSPLSLECTVEGTSNPNLYWYRQAAGRGLQLLFYSVGIGQISSEVPQNLSASRPQDRQFILSSKKLLLSDSGFYLCAWSPRTGKEYFGPGTRLTVT.

Only one count was recorded for this clone. The chain joins TRBV11-2 to TRBJ2-5; 9 positions agree with TRBD1. Germline-derived CDR1 and CDR2 are SGHAT and FQNNGV. CDR3 length equals 14 residues. The trim removed 5 bases at V and 7 bases at J, leaving 8 bases unmatched. CDR3 amino acids: CASSKGQGPGTQYF. CDR3 nucleotides: TGTGCCAGCAGCAAAGGACAGGGGCCGGGGACCCAGTACTTC. The whole variable domain, remainder taken from reference TRBV11-2 and TRBJ2-5, is EAGVAQSPRYKIIEKRQSVAFWCNPISGHATLYWYQQILGQGPKLLIQFQNNGVVDDSQLPKDRFSAERLKGVDSTLKIQPAKLEDSAVYLCASSKGQGPGTQYFGPGTRLLVL.

A single count supports this clone. The chain uses TRBV9 and TRBJ2-2, with D perhaps matching TRBD1 (6 bases). Trimming left V 2 bases short and J 7 bases short, with 15 bases between. The CDR3 length is 15 residues. CDR1 and CDR2 from the germline V gene are SGDLS and YYNGEE. CDR3 loop: CASSVGHRAGGELFF. CDR3 DNA sequence: TGTGCCAGCAGCGTGGGACACCGGGCCGGCGGGGAGCTGTTTTTT.

The V gene is TRBV7-6, the J gene TRBJ2-5; the match to TRBD2 covers 14 bases. Germline V gene sequence: CDR1 SGHVS, CDR2 FNYEAQ. The CDR3 has 16 amino acids. Trimming at V came to 0 bases and at J to 3 bases, leaving 0 bases not matched to a gene. The CDR3 here is CASSLAGLAGEETQYF. CDR3 bases: TGTGCCAGCAGCTTAGCGGGACTAGCGGGGGAAGAGACCCAGTACTTC.

The gene calls are TRBV10-1 and TRBJ2-1; 8 bases fit TRBD2. The CDR3 covers 14 residues. Germline CDR1 is WNHNN and CDR2 is SYGVQD (reference sequence). V dropped 11 bases and J dropped 5; count of bases not matched to a gene: 11. The CDR3 here is CASPGGETHNEQFF. The CDR3 region has the DNA TGCGCCTCCCCGGGGGGGGAGACGCACAATGAGCAGTTCTTC.

V usage is TRBV5-6 and J usage is TRBJ1-3, with D perhaps matching TRBD1 (6 bases). Between the trimmed V and J ends, which lost 7 bases and 0 bases, there was a span of 11 bases. CDR1 and CDR2 (germline): SGHDT, YYEEEE. The CDR3 length is 14 residues. CDR3 region: CASRDTSSGNTIYF. In nucleotides, the CDR3 is TGTGCCAGCCGGGACACAAGCTCTGGAAACACCATATATTTT.

The CDR3 sequence: CASSFAQGAYEQYF. As DNA, the CDR3 is TGTGCCAGCAGTTTCGCTCAGGGGGCCTACGAGCAGTACTTC. The V call is TRBV28, the J call TRBJ2-7; 7 bases match TRBD1. CDR1 and CDR2 from the germline V gene are MDHEN and SYDVKM. CDR3 length: 14 amino acids. The ends lost 3 bases at V and 2 bases at J; junction bases unmatched: 4.

The CDR3 here is CASSRGGQGSYEQYF. The CDR3, as DNA: TGTGCCAGCAGCCGCGGGGGACAGGGGAGCTACGAGCAGTACTTC. The gene calls are TRBV6-5 and TRBJ2-7, with 10 bases fitting TRBD1. The germline gives CDR1 MNHEY, CDR2 SVGAGI. The CDR3 loop spans 15 amino acids. J was trimmed by 3 bases and V by 6 bases; bases with no gene match: 8.

The CDR3 DNA reads as TGCGCCAGCAGCCAAGATATAGCAGGGAACACTGAAGCTTTCTTT. This translates into CASSQDIAGNTEAFF. The chain recombines TRBV4-3 with TRBJ1-1; D gene unclear. Germline CDR1 is LGHNA and CDR2 is YSLEER. The CDR3 has 15 amino acids. V was cut by 0 bases and J by 1 base, with 9 bases left in between.

The rearrangement joins TRBV6-5 to TRBJ2-2, with 10 bases that match TRBD1. Germline values: CDR1 MNHEY, CDR2 SVGAGI. Unmatched junction bases numbered 2, after V lost 6 bases and J lost 1 base. The CDR3 is 15 amino acids. The CDR3 coding sequence is TGTGCCAGCAGAAGGGACAGGGGGAACACCGGGGAGCTGTTTTTT. Translated, it gives CASRRDRGNTGELFF.

The rearrangement uses TRBV28 and TRBJ2-2, with 7 positions matching TRBD1. Germline CDR1 MDHEN, CDR2 SYDVKM. Trimming cost V 4 bases and J 7 bases; bases outside gene matches: 27. CDR3 length: 21 residues. CDR3 in DNA: TGTGCCAGCAGTTCGCTCCGGACGAAGGGGACAGTTGGGGCCAAGATCGGGGAGCTGTTTTTT. Translating gives CASSSLRTKGTVGAKIGELFF.

The genes are TRBV6-6 and TRBJ2-2; D is perhaps TRBD1 (5 bases). The V end lost 1 base, the J end lost 2 bases, and 11 bases lay between the germline ends. CDR3 size: 16 residues. The germline V gene encodes CDR1 MNHNY and CDR2 SVGAGI (reference sequence). The DNA of the CDR3 is TGTGCCAGCAGTTACTTCGTAAGGGGAAACACCGGGGAGCTGTTTTTT. Its translation is CASSYFVRGNTGELFF.